A selection of T cell receptor beta chains follows, all from one sample in a study of cytomegalovirus exposure and HLA in healthy donors. TCRdb's copy holds only in-frame clones and misses some; the assay was immunoSEQ multiplex PCR. Found here are 84,000 or so clones, roughly 76% of them singletons; the top ten hold 1.1% to 1.5%. Sequences were obtained from PBMCs. The receptors derive from a male donor in good health and CMV-seronegative. The CDR3 runs from the conserved cysteine through the conserved F or W. A D gene is named only where the DNA matches it firmly.

d_gene,v_gene,j_gene,CDR3nt,CDR3aa
.,TRBV25-1,TRBJ2-3,TGTGCCAGCAACATTGGGTCAGGGAGCACAGATACGCAGTATTTT,CASNIGSGSTDTQYF
.,TRBV7-9,TRBJ2-1,TGTGCCAGCAGCCCGGGTGGAAGCTCCTACAATGAGCAGTTCTTC,CASSPGGSSYNEQFF
TRBD1,TRBV28,TRBJ1-1,TGTGCCAGCAGTTTATTGGGACAGGGTGGGGACACTGAAGCTTTCTTT,CASSLLGQGGDTEAFF
TRBD1,TRBV4-3,TRBJ2-6,TGCGCCAGCAGCCCGTCCGGACCTGGGACAGGGGGTTCTGGGGCCAACGTCCTGACTTTC,CASSPSGPGTGGSGANVLTF
TRBD2,TRBV7-6,TRBJ2-2,TGTGCCAGCAGCCGCCCCACGGGGGGACTAGCGGGAAACACCGGGGAGCTGTTTTTT,CASSRPTGGLAGNTGELFF
.,TRBV4-1,TRBJ1-2,TGCGCCAGCAGCCAAGATGCCAGGGTGGACTATGGCTACACCTTC,CASSQDARVDYGYTF
TRBD1,TRBV11-1,TRBJ1-2,TGTGCCAGCAGCCTGATGACAGGGGCCTTGAACTATGGCTACACCTTC,CASSLMTGALNYGYTF
TRBD1,TRBV10-3,TRBJ1-1,TGTGCCATCAGCAGACAGGGGCAATTGGACACTGAAGCTTTCTTT,CAISRQGQLDTEAFF
TRBD2,TRBV5-1,TRBJ2-7,TGCGCCAGCAGCAAAGACACTAGCGGGGGGGTGTCCTACGAGCAGTACTTC,CASSKDTSGGVSYEQYF
TRBD2,TRBV5-4,TRBJ2-2,TGTGCCAGCAGCTTGGCGGCGGGAGAGGACACCGGGGAGCTGTTTTTT,CASSLAAGEDTGELFF
TRBD1,TRBV7-2,TRBJ1-4,TGTGCCAGCAGCTTACTCAGGGGGCAGGGGACTAATGAAAAACTGTTTTTT,CASSLLRGQGTNEKLFF
.,TRBV5-1,TRBJ2-1,TGCGCCAGCAGCTTGGGAGACAGTGGTGGCTACAATGAGCAGTTCTTC,CASSLGDSGGYNEQFF
TRBD1,TRBV25-1,TRBJ2-1,TGTGCCAGCAGTGCCACCCCCGGGACAGGGTTTTACAATGAGCAGTTCTTC,CASSATPGTGFYNEQFF